The clone carrying this T cell receptor beta chain was counted between two and nine times. This specimen belongs to a study of identical twins. CDR3 length equals 15 residues. After removal of 1 base from V and 6 bases from J, the junction contained 8 bases not matched to a gene. CDR1 is DFQATT and CDR2 is SNEGSKA in the germline V gene (reference sequence). Each CDR3 protein is one row after TCRdb ran MiXCR on the 5' RACE reads. The sample has 350,000 to 450,000 distinct CDR3 sequences; around 18% are singletons. This chain joins TRBV20-1 and TRBJ2-3; 9 positions match TRBD2. The sequenced sample was naive T cells sorted from blood. The sequence derives from a man aged 50 or older in good health. The CDR3 sequence: CSARAPSGGLDTQYF. The CDR3 DNA follows: TGCAGTGCTAGAGCACCGAGCGGGGGGCTGGATACGCAGTATTTT.